A single sample gave rise to the 7 T cell receptor beta chains below, sequenced in a study of blood T cell repertoires in COVID-19 (dated by TCRdb to about 2020). The library was obtained by the immunoSEQ multiplex PCR assay. TCRdb's version of the immuneACCESS table is confined to in-frame rearrangements and falls short of the full clone set. An unresolved V gene accounts for under half of the shortfall where checked; the remainder is of unknown origin. In this sample the table shows around 95,000 clones, 90% of which occur a single time. The top ten constitute 5% to 6.5% of the sample. Sequencing input: peripheral blood. Every receptor here comes from a man aged 45 to 65 with acute or convalescent COVID-19.

The V gene is TRBV7-9, the J gene TRBJ2-6; D is uncertain. V lost 4 bases to trimming and J lost 0 bases, with 7 bases between them. Looked up from germline, CDR1 is SEHNR and CDR2 is FQNEAQ (reference sequence). The length of the CDR3 is 15 residues. The CDR3 spells CASSSALSGANVLTF. DNA of the CDR3: TGTGCCAGCAGCTCAGCCCTCTCTGGGGCCAACGTCCTGACTTTC.

The chain links TRBV24-1 to TRBJ2-6; TRBD1 is a possible D gene (5 bases). CDR3 length: 17 residues. The germline V and J ends were trimmed by 4 bases and 3 bases, with 15 bases remaining between them. CDR1 KGHDR and CDR2 SFDVKD come from the germline V gene. The CDR3 nucleotides read TGTGCCACCAGTGACGTTCATGGGGCGCTTGGGGCCAACGTCCTGACTTTC. It specifies CATSDVHGALGANVLTF.

V is TRBV5-4 and J is TRBJ2-1; no firm D call. The CDR3 has 14 amino acids. The germline gives CDR1 SGHNT, CDR2 YYREEE (reference sequence). The germline V and J ends were trimmed by 0 bases and 3 bases, with 7 bases remaining between them. The CDR3 coding sequence is TGTGCCAGCAGCTTGGATCCTAGCTACAATGAGCAGTTCTTC. Protein sequence: CASSLDPSYNEQFF. The whole variable domain, remainder taken from reference TRBV5-4 and TRBJ2-1, is ETGVTQSPTHLIKTRGQQVTLRCSSQSGHNTVSWYQQALGQGPQFIFQYYREEENGRGNFPPRFSGLQFPNYSSELNVNALELDDSALYLCASSLDPSYNEQFFGPGTRLTVL.

A single count supports this clone. This rearrangement joins TRBV6-1 to TRBJ2-4; maybe TRBD2 (6 bases). V was pared by 3 bases and J by 3 bases, with 21 bases between. Germline V lookup: CDR1 MNHNS, CDR2 SASEGT. The CDR3 has 18 amino acids. CDR3 loop: CASSEAPLSGGGKNIQYF. CDR3 coding DNA: TGTGCCAGCAGTGAGGCCCCATTGTCCGGGGGTGGCAAAAACATTCAGTACTTC.

This chain uses TRBV30 with TRBJ1-2; D may be TRBD1 (5 bases). The CDR3 has 12 amino acids. Germline CDR1 is GTSNPN and CDR2 is SVGIG (reference sequence). Trimming cost V 4 bases and J 2 bases, with 8 bases left between them. The CDR3, as DNA: TGTGCCTGGACACGGGGGAACTATGGCTACACCTTC. Translating gives CAWTRGNYGYTF.

This clone was found once. The chain has TRBV10-3 and TRBJ1-6; maybe TRBD1 (6 bases). The CDR3 is 15 amino acids. Per germline, CDR1 ENHRY and CDR2 SYGVKD. The ends were cut back, 3 bases at V and 7 bases at J, with 13 bases in the middle. The CDR3 region is CAISDYRAQNSPLHF. CDR3 in DNA: TGTGCCATCAGTGATTACAGGGCGCAGAATTCACCCCTCCACTTT.

This clone was seen once. The chain combines TRBV3-1 (or the pseudogene TRBV3-2) with TRBJ1-1; D is perhaps TRBD1 (5 bases). The V gene's germline CDR1 is LGHDT and CDR2 YNNKEL (reference sequence). The length of the CDR3 is 16 residues. V shed 4 bases and J shed 4 bases, with 19 bases lying between them. As DNA, the CDR3 is TGTGCCAGCAGCCTAACGGAGGGGCGAAGTAGCACTGAAGCTTTCTTT. Protein: CASSLTEGRSSTEAFF.